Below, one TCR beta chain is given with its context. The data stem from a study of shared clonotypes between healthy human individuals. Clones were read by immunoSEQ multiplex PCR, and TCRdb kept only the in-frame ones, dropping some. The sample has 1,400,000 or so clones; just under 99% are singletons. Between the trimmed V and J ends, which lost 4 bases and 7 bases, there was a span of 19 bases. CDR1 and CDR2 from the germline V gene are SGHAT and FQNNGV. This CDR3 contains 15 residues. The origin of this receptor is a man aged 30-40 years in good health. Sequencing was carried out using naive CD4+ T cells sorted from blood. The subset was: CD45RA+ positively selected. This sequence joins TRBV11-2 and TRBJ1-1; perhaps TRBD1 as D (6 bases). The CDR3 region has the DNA TGTGCCAGCAGCTCTCTACAGGGCCCACGGGGTGAAGCTTTCTTT. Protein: CASSSLQGPRGEAFF.